This T cell receptor (beta chain) is drawn from a study of T cell repertoires in cytomegalovirus infection. Study as a whole: In public TCR beta signatures, there were indications of both CMV infection and matching HLA type.

V lost 2 bases, J lost 1 base, and 7 bases stayed unmatched. CDR1 SGHTA and CDR2 FQGNSA come from the germline V gene. This CDR3 is 17 amino acids long. TCRdb called the reads again in MiXCR, with one record for every CDR3 protein. Here the sample spans approximately 1,000,000 distinct CDR3 sequences, about 33% being singletons. There are many counts of this clonotype. Its antigen remains unidentified. Sequenced material: cultured CD8+ T cells from PBMCs, taken from culture after CMV antigen stimulation. This rearrangement joins TRBV7-2 to TRBJ2-2; TRBD2 aligns across 7 bases. This TCR came from a human donor in good health (CMV status not recorded). Some clones in this sample may be carry-over from other donors' samples. The chain's CDR3 is CASSLKISGLNTGELFF. CDR3 coding DNA: TGTGCCAGCAGCTTAAAAATTAGCGGGCTGAACACCGGGGAGCTGTTTTTT.